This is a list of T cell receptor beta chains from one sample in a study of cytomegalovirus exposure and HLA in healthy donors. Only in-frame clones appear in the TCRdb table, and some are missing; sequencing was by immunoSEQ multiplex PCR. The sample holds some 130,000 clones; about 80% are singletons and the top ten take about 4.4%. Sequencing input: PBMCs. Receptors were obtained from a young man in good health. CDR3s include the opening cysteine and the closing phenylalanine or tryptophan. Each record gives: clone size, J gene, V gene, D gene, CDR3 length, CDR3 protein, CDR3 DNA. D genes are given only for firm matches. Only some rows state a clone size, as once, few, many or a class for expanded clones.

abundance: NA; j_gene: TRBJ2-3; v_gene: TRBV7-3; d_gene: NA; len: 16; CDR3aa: CASSLIGGESTDTQYF; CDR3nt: TGTGCCAGCAGCTTAATTGGCGGGGAAAGCACAGATACGCAGTATTTT
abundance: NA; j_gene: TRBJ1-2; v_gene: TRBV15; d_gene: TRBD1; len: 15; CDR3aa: CATSGRRGLGYGYTF; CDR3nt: TGTGCCACCAGCGGACGCAGGGGGCTCGGCTATGGCTACACCTTC
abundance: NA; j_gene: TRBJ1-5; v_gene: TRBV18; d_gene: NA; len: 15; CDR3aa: CASSPAANSNQPQHF; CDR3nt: TGTGCCAGCTCACCAGCGGCCAATAGCAATCAGCCCCAGCATTTT
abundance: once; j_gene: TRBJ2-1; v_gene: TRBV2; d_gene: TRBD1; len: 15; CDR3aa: CASRPGQGVCNEQFF; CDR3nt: TGTGCCAGCAGGCCGGGACAGGGTGTTTGCAATGAGCAGTTCTTC
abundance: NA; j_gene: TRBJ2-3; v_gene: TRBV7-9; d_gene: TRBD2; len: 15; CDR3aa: CASSPQGLAGGTQYF; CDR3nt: TGTGCCAGCAGCCCCCAGGGACTAGCGGGAGGTACGCAGTATTTT
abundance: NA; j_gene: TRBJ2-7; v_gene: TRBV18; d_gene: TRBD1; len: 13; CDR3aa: CASSRGPAYEQYF; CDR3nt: TGTGCCAGCTCCAGGGGGCCCGCCTACGAGCAGTACTTC
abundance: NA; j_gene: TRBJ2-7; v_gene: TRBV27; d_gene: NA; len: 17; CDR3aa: CASRGAVGGLGSYEQYF; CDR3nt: TGTGCCAGCAGGGGGGCCGTGGGGGGGCTTGGCTCCTACGAGCAGTACTTC
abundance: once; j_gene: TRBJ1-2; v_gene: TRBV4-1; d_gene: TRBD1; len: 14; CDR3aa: CASSPTDRVLGYTF; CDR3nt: TGCGCCAGCAGCCCGACAGACAGGGTTCTTGGCTACACCTTC
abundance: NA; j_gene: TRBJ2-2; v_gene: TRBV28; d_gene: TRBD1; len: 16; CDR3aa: CASSTPGTGEVGELFF; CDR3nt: TGTGCCAGCAGTACACCCGGGACAGGGGAGGTCGGGGAGCTGTTTTTT
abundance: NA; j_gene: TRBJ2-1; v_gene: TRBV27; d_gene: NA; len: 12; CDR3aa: CASGAVFYEQFF; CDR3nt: TGTGCCAGCGGGGCGGTATTCTATGAGCAGTTCTTC
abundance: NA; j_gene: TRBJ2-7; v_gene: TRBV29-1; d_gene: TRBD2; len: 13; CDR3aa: CSVAALGGSEQYF; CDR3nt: TGCAGCGTTGCGGCTTTGGGGGGGAGCGAGCAGTACTTC
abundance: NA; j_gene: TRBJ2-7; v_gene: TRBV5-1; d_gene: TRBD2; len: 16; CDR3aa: CASGVEAGGTSYEQYF; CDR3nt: TGCGCCAGCGGAGTAGAAGCGGGAGGTACCTCCTACGAGCAGTACTTC
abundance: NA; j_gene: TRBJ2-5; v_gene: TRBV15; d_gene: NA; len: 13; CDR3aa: CATSFQGLETQYF; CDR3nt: TGTGCCACCAGTTTTCAGGGTTTGGAGACCCAGTACTTC
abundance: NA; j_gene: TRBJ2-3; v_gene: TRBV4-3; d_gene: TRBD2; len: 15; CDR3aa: CASSQGSGTTDTQYF; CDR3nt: TGCGCCAGCAGCCAAGGTAGCGGGACGACAGATACGCAGTATTTT
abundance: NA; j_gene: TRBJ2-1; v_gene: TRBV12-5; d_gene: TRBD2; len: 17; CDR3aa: CASGLSQGLATYNEQFF; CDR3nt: TGTGCTAGTGGTTTGTCCCAGGGACTAGCAACATACAATGAGCAGTTCTTC
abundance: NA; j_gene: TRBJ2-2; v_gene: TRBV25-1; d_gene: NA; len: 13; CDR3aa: CASSGGGTGELFF; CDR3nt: TGTGCCAGCAGTGGAGGAGGGACCGGGGAGCTGTTTTTT
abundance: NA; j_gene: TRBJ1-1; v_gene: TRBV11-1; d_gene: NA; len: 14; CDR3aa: CASGADDRRTEAFF; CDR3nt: TGTGCCAGCGGGGCAGACGATAGACGCACTGAAGCTTTCTTT
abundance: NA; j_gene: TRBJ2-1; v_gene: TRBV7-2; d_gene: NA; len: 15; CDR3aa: CASSLAPSTHNEQFF; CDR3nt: TGTGCCAGCAGCTTAGCTCCTAGTACCCACAATGAGCAGTTCTTC
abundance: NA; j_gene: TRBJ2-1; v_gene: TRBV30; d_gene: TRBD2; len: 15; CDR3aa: CAWSPWASGMDEQFF; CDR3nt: TGTGCCTGGAGCCCCTGGGCTAGCGGGATGGATGAGCAGTTCTTC
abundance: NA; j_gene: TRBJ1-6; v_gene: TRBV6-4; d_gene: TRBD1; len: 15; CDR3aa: CASSDGQGLSSPLHF; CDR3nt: TGTGCCAGCAGTGACGGACAGGGGTTAAGCTCACCCCTCCACTTT
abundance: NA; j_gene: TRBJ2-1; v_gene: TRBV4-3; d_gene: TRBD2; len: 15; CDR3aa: CASSQGLAGGIEQFF; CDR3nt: TGCGCCAGCAGCCAGGGACTAGCGGGAGGCATTGAGCAGTTCTTC
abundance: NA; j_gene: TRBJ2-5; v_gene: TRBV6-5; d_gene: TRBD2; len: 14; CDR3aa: CASSYGGGGETQYF; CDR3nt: TGTGCCAGCAGTTATGGGGGGGGAGGCGAGACCCAGTACTTC
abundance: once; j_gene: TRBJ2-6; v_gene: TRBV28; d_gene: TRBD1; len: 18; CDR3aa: CASTLDRGVSSGANVLTF; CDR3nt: TGTGCCAGCACCCTTGACAGGGGCGTCAGCTCTGGGGCCAACGTCCTGACTTTC
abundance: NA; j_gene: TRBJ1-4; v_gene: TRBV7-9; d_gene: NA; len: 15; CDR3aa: CASSSTGVINEKLFF; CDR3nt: TGTGCCAGCAGCTCAACGGGGGTAATTAATGAAAAACTGTTTTTT
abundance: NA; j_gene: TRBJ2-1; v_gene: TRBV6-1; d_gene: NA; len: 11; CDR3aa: CASTGYNEQFF; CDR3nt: TGTGCCAGCACGGGTTACAATGAGCAGTTCTTC
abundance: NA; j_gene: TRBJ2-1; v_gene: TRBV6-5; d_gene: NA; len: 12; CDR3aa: CASSFWAHEQFF; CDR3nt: TGTGCCAGCAGTTTCTGGGCGCATGAGCAGTTCTTC
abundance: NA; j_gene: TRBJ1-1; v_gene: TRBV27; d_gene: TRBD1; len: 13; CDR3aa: CASSQTGPIEAFF; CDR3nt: TGTGCCAGCAGCCAGACAGGGCCTATTGAAGCTTTCTTT
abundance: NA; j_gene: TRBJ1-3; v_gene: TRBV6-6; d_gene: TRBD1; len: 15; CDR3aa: CASSYYRGSGNTIYF; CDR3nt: TGTGCCAGCAGTTATTACAGGGGCTCTGGAAACACCATATATTTT
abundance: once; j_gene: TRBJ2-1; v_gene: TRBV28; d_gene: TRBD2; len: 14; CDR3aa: CASRRLAGEHEQFF; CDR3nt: TGTGCCAGCAGACGACTAGCGGGAGAACATGAGCAGTTCTTC